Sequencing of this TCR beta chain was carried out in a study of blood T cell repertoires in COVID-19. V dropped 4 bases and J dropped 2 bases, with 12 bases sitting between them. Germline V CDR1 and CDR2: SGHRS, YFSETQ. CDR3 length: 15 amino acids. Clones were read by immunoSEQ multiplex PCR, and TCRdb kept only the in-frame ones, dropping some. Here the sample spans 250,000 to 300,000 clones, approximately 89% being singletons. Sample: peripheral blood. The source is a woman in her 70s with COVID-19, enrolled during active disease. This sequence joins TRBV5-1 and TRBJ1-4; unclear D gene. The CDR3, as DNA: TGCGCCAGCAGCCCCTCCGGCAGGACTAATGAAAAACTGTTTTTT. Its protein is CASSPSGRTNEKLFF. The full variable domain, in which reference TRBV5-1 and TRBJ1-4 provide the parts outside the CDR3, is KAGVTQTPRYLIKTRGQQVTLSCSPISGHRSVSWYQQTPGQGLQFLFEYFSETQRNKGNFPGRFSGRQFSNSRSEMNVSTLELGDSALYLCASSPSGRTNEKLFFGSGTQLSVL.